The 23 T cell receptor beta chains given below trace back to one sample, sequenced in a study of cytomegalovirus exposure and HLA in healthy donors. PCR used 60 Vbeta primers and 13 Jbeta primers. Produced via immunoSEQ multiplex PCR; TCRdb's table is partial and in-frame only. The sample includes approximately 92,000 clones, about three quarters seen only once; the top ten take around 7.5%. The specimen was PBMCs. Receptor source: a man aged 50 or older in good health and CMV-seropositive.

The chain is built from TRBV27 and TRBJ2-2; the D is unclear. V gave up 6 bases and J gave up 1 base, with 6 bases separating them. The CDR3 totals 13 residues. Per the germline V gene, CDR1 is MNHEY and CDR2 is SMNVEV (reference sequence). The CDR3 DNA is TGTGCCAGCAGATACAGGAACACCGGGGAGCTGTTTTTT. As protein: CASRYRNTGELFF.

The chain recombines TRBV30 with TRBJ1-2, with D possibly matching TRBD1 (5 bases). Trimming pared 5 bases from V and 8 bases from J, leaving 15 bases between. This CDR3 has 12 amino acids. Germline CDR1 GTSNPN, CDR2 SVGIG (reference sequence). The CDR3 spells CAWSDSGGGYTF. CDR3 DNA sequence: TGTGCCTGGTCGGACTCCGGGGGAGGCTACACCTTC.

With respect to this clone: Other nucleotide sequences from this sample produce the same CDR3. The V and J genes are TRBV29-1 and TRBJ2-3, with 7 bases matching TRBD1. Trimming removed 6 bases from V and 0 bases from J; junction bases left unmatched: 3. The length of the CDR3 is 13 residues. Germline CDR1 SQVTM, CDR2 ANQGSEA. CDR3 amino acids: CSVRQGSTDTQYF. In nucleotides, the CDR3 is TGCAGCGTGAGACAGGGAAGCACAGATACGCAGTATTTT.

To note about this clone: Other DNA sequences within the sample encode an identical CDR3. This chain connects TRBV30 to TRBJ2-5; D is perhaps TRBD2 (6 bases). The V and J ends lost 5 bases and 4 bases respectively, with 11 bases between them. The CDR3 length is 12 residues. Germline V gene lookup returns CDR1 GTSNPN and CDR2 SVGIG (reference sequence). The CDR3 protein is CAWGGLGETQYF. The CDR3 DNA is TGTGCCTGGGGAGGGCTGGGAGAGACCCAGTACTTC.

This sequence joins TRBV7-2 and TRBJ2-1; a weak D match, TRBD1 (7 bases). Germline CDR1 SGHTA, CDR2 FQGNSA. Trimming pared 5 bases from V and 0 bases from J, leaving 11 bases between. This CDR3 is built from 15 residues. The chain's CDR3 is CASSQGGSSYNEQFF. CDR3 DNA: TGTGCCAGCAGCCAGGGGGGCAGCTCCTACAATGAGCAGTTCTTC.

The genes are TRBV21-1 and TRBJ1-2; the D call of TRBD1 is as the table states it, not checked on the DNA. TRBV21-1 is a pseudogene locus. This CDR3 is built from 15 residues. CDR3 amino acids: CASSSSGTGEYGYTF. The CDR3 DNA reads TGTGCCAGCAGCAGTTCCGGGACAGGGGAATATGGCTACACCTTC.

This chain joins TRBV19 and TRBJ2-7, with a possible D match to TRBD2 (6 bases). The V end was cut by 5 bases, the J end by 3 bases, with 11 bases between. Germline V gene data show CDR1 as LNHDA and CDR2 as SQIVND (reference sequence). This CDR3 spans 13 amino acids. CDR3 amino acids: CASSPGLVYEQYF. The CDR3, as DNA: TGTGCCAGTAGTCCGGGACTCGTCTACGAGCAGTACTTC.

CDR3 in DNA: TGTGCCTGGACCTTGACAGGGTTAGGCACCTGGTTCTTC. It specifies CAWTLTGLGTWFF. The chain uses TRBV30 and TRBJ2-1; 7 nucleotides align to TRBD1. The germline gives CDR1 GTSNPN, CDR2 SVGIG (reference sequence). After removal of 4 bases from V and 15 bases from J, the junction contained 15 bases not matched to a gene. The CDR3 is 13 amino acids.

With respect to this clone: The germline gene is not matched at one end of the junction; a read error may be the cause. Different DNA sequences within this sample yield the same CDR3. The chain couples TRBV30 to TRBJ1-5; D is possibly TRBD1 (6 bases). The CDR3 has 14 amino acids. Germline loops: CDR1 GTSNPN, CDR2 SVGIG (reference sequence). The CDR3 region has the DNA TGCGCCTGGAGCACAGGGATGGGCAATCAGCCCCAGCATTTT. It codes for CAWSTGMGNQPQHF.

The chain combines TRBV7-9 with TRBJ2-2, with a weak D call TRBD1 (6 bases). The ends were cut back, 6 bases at V and 7 bases at J, with 18 bases in the middle. The CDR3 extends over 15 amino acids. The germline V gene encodes CDR1 SEHNR and CDR2 FQNEAQ (reference sequence). The CDR3 loop reads CASRSRKGDGGELFF. CDR3 DNA: TGTGCCAGCAGATCGCGTAAGGGGGATGGCGGGGAGCTGTTTTTT.

This chain links TRBV7-6 with TRBJ2-3, with 9 bases matching TRBD2. CDR1 is SGHVS and CDR2 is FNYEAQ in the germline V gene. V gave up 5 bases and J gave up 10 bases; unmatched junction bases: 13. This CDR3 contains 15 residues. The CDR3 DNA is TGTGCCAGCAGCAAAGAGGGGACTAGCATAGTGGCGCAGTATTTT. Its protein is CASSKEGTSIVAQYF.

This clone was recorded a few times. DNA for the CDR3: TGTGCCAGCAGCTGGGGGACAGACTCTGGAAACACCATATATTTT. This gives the protein CASSWGTDSGNTIYF. This sequence joins TRBV9 and TRBJ1-3; 7 nucleotides match TRBD1. Losses at the gene ends were 4 bases for V and 0 bases for J; bases not matched to a gene: 4. Germline CDR1 SGDLS, CDR2 YYNGEE. The CDR3 is 15 residues long. Combining the CDR3 with reference TRBV9 and TRBJ1-3 gives the whole variable domain DSGVTQTPKHLITATGQRVTLRCSPRSGDLSVYWYQQSLDQGLQFLIQYYNGEERAKGNILERFSAQQFPDLHSELNLSSLELGDSALYFCASSWGTDSGNTIYFGEGSWLTVV.

The CDR3 reads CAILMGGATGELFF. The CDR3 nucleotides are TGTGCCATCCTTATGGGGGGGGCCACCGGGGAGCTGTTTTTT. The chain recombines TRBV10-3 with TRBJ2-2, with TRBD2 as a possible D gene (7 bases). The V end lost 8 bases, the J end lost 4 bases, and 14 bases lay between the germline ends. Germline V CDR1 and CDR2: ENHRY, SYGVKD. This CDR3 is 14 amino acids long.

This clone was detected only a few times. This chain uses TRBV7-2 with TRBJ2-1; tentative D call: TRBD1 (5 bases). Trimming shortened V by 1 base and J by 8 bases, and 15 bases separated the two germline ends. The CDR3 totals 15 residues. Germline V lookup: CDR1 SGHTA, CDR2 FQGNSA. CDR3 loop: CASSLGGQFGDEQFF. CDR3 DNA: TGTGCCAGCAGCTTAGGGGGCCAGTTCGGCGATGAGCAGTTCTTC.

The rearrangement links TRBV6-5 to TRBJ1-2, with D uncertain. From germline, CDR1 is MNHEY and CDR2 SVGAGI. V lost 3 bases and J 2 bases, leaving 7 bases between the germline ends. The CDR3 consists of 13 residues. Here the CDR3 DNA reads TGTGCCAGCAGTTATGTGCTAAACTATGGCTACACCTTC. This encodes CASSYVLNYGYTF.

The chain uses TRBV15 and TRBJ2-1; 11 bases line up with TRBD2. The CDR3 loop spans 15 amino acids. From germline, CDR1 is LNHNV and CDR2 YYDKDF (reference sequence). V dropped 0 bases and J dropped 14; count of bases not matched to a gene: 9. CDR3 in DNA: TGTGCCACCAGCAGAGATATCCTAGCGGGGGGAAAGGAGTTCTTC. Translating it yields CATSRDILAGGKEFF.

This chain connects TRBV15 to TRBJ1-4; 7 bases fit TRBD1. The CDR3 sequence is 16 residues long. V was clipped by 1 base and J by 0 bases; unmatched bases: 2. Germline values: CDR1 LNHNV, CDR2 YYDKDF (reference sequence). CDR3 sequence reads: CATSRGGTATNEKLFF. In DNA form, the CDR3 reads TGTGCCACCAGCAGAGGTGGGACAGCAACTAATGAAAAACTGTTTTTT.

The chain combines TRBV9 with TRBJ1-5; possible D gene TRBD1, 5 bases. V lost 2 bases and J 0 bases, leaving 9 bases between the germline ends. Germline-derived CDR1 and CDR2 are SGDLS and YYNGEE. The CDR3 runs to 15 residues. The CDR3 loop reads CASSVSRDSNQPQHF. CDR3 nucleotides: TGTGCCAGCAGCGTTTCCAGGGATAGCAATCAGCCCCAGCATTTT.

J is TRBJ2-7 and V is TRBV27; 10 bases match TRBD2. In germline, CDR1 is MNHEY, CDR2 SMNVEV (reference sequence). This CDR3 spans 16 amino acids. Unmatched junction bases numbered 4, after V lost 2 bases and J lost 0 bases. CDR3 DNA: TGTGCCAGCAGTTTAGGTAGCGGGGGGAGCTCCTACGAGCAGTACTTC. Amino acid sequence: CASSLGSGGSSYEQYF.

In DNA, the CDR3 is TGTGCCAGCAGCAAGAGCAGCGGGACAACCCGGGGGGAGCAGTACTTC. Its translation: CASSKSSGTTRGEQYF. The chain employs TRBV5-4 and TRBJ2-7; D perhaps matches TRBD2 (7 bases). V lost 4 bases and J lost 7, with 24 bases in between. The germline V gene encodes CDR1 SGHNT and CDR2 YYREEE (reference sequence). This CDR3 has 16 amino acids.

This clone was observed a single time. The chain links TRBV15 to TRBJ2-7, with a weak D call TRBD2 (6 bases). Trimming took off 5 bases at V and 7 bases at J, with 15 bases between the two ends. Germline CDR1 LNHNV, CDR2 YYDKDF (reference sequence). This CDR3 is built from 13 residues. The CDR3 nucleotides read TGTGCCACCAGCCCTCGGCGTGGGGGGGAGCAGTACTTC. Translating it yields CATSPRRGGEQYF.

The V gene is TRBV5-1, the J gene TRBJ2-3; 9 bases are shared with TRBD1. Germline V gene data show CDR1 as SGHRS and CDR2 as YFSETQ. Unmatched junction bases numbered 2, after V lost 2 bases and J lost 1 base. The length of the CDR3 is 15 residues. The CDR3 region has the DNA TGCGCCAGCAGCTTACAGGGGGCGGGCACAGATACGCAGTATTTT. Its translation is CASSLQGAGTDTQYF. Full variable domain (remainder filled in from reference TRBV5-1 and TRBJ2-3): KAGVTQTPRYLIKTRGQQVTLSCSPISGHRSVSWYQQTPGQGLQFLFEYFSETQRNKGNFPGRFSGRQFSNSRSEMNVSTLELGDSALYLCASSLQGAGTDTQYFGPGTRLTVL.

This chain connects TRBV30 to TRBJ1-3; D is perhaps TRBD1 (5 bases). Germline V lookup: CDR1 GTSNPN, CDR2 SVGIG (reference sequence). The V end was cut by 7 bases, the J end by 0 bases, with 13 bases between. This CDR3 region has 14 residues. The CDR3 DNA follows: TGTGCCTACAGGCGGGGGGTCTCTGGAAACACCATATATTTT. Amino acid sequence: CAYRRGVSGNTIYF.